This section outlines one T cell receptor beta chain sequence together with its context. What it binds is not known. CDR1 and CDR2 (germline): MDHEN, SYDVKM. V dropped 6 bases and J dropped 6; count of bases not matched to a gene: 17. This CDR3 spans 16 amino acids. This sample is part of a study of siplizumab effects on memory and regulatory T cells. Method: immunoSEQ multiplex PCR; TCRdb's copy keeps in-frame clones and lacks some. The sample yields some 100,000 clones, 75% to 95% seen once. Study findings and constraints: Confirmation that proliferating Tregs from siplizumab cultures had suppressive function was not obtained. Researchers could map only a minor fraction of alloreactive clones to unstimulated subsets. It seemed that naive T cells were more diverse than memory cells and were major contributors to the alloresponse. Many proliferating CD4+ or CD8+ clones remained unclassified. Roughly 75-95% of them could not be assigned either a naive or a memory phenotype.

The chain combines TRBV28 with TRBJ2-7, with 7 nucleotides matching TRBD1. Sequencing used CD4+ T cells sorted from blood. The TCR sequence derives from a human donor in good health. CDR3 sequence: CASSVIMGANRGEQYF. CDR3 coding DNA: TGTGCCAGCAGCGTCATCATGGGGGCCAACAGGGGCGAGCAGTACTTC.